This paragraph covers one T cell receptor beta chain sequence. Generated by immunoSEQ multiplex PCR, the TCRdb table keeps only in-frame clones and is missing some. The profile shows roughly 200,000 clones, approximately 90% of them singletons. Losses at the gene ends were 7 bases for V and 3 bases for J; bases not matched to a gene: 8. CDR1 and CDR2 from the germline V gene are MNHEY and SVGAGI. The CDR3 covers 14 residues. The data were obtained in a study of blood T cell repertoires in COVID-19. This receptor was identified in a woman under 40 with active or convalescent COVID-19. J is TRBJ1-2 and V is TRBV6-5, with 7 bases lining up with TRBD1. Sequenced sample: peripheral blood. The CDR3 spells CASTQQGFDYGYTF. The DNA for the CDR3 is TGTGCCAGCACCCAACAGGGGTTTGACTATGGCTACACCTTC.